Reported below is one TCR beta chain. Antigen: not known. This record belongs to a study of OX40 agonist ivuxolimab in advanced cancers. Turning to the study itself: At 0.01 to 10 mg/kg, ivuxolimab was administered intravenously to patients every 2 weeks.

From germline, CDR1 is LNHDA and CDR2 SQIVND (reference sequence). V was pared by 2 bases and J by 4 bases, with 11 bases between. This CDR3 is built from 14 residues. The method was immunoSEQ multiplex PCR; TCRdb's version includes in-frame clones alone and lacks a portion of them. The table includes approximately 99,000 clones, 95% to 97% detected once. Study-level points and caveats: CD4+ and CD8+ T cells in blood underwent clonal expansion by week 6 at 0.1 to 3.0 mg/kg. CD8+ T cells were the subset that, on average, had more expanded clones than CD4+.

The chain combines TRBV19 with TRBJ1-2, with D tentatively TRBD1 (6 bases). The sequence came from an adult with an advanced solid tumor such as melanoma, head and neck, liver or kidney cancer. The sequencing used CD4+ or CD8+ T cells sorted from blood, collected in a trial of the OX40 agonist ivuxolimab. This chain's CDR3 is CASSIMGALYGYTF. In nucleotides, the CDR3 is TGTGCCAGTAGTATAATGGGGGCCCTCTATGGCTACACCTTC.